The text below deals with one T cell receptor beta chain. The germline gene is not matched at one end of the junction; a read error may be the cause. The data were taken from a study of blood T cells in healthy people across ages. PCR was performed a second time for about 7 to 12 cycles using a sample-barcoded 5' primer and a J-beta primer mix. One entry per CDR3 protein results from TCRdb running MiXCR on the 5' RACE reads. The table lists about 1.8 million distinct CDR3 sequences, about 50% of them singletons. Ten milliliters of peripheral blood were drawn from each donor. Germline CDR1 and CDR2: SGHNT and YYREEE (reference sequence). This CDR3 comprises 15 residues.

The sequenced material came from blood. V usage is TRBV5-4 and J usage is TRBJ1-2; D perhaps matches TRBD1 (6 bases). This receptor was taken from a woman between 40 and 55 years old in good health. Here the CDR3 reads CAGSLPGDLNYGYTF. The CDR3 nucleotides read TGTGCCGGCAGCCTCCCAGGGGACCTAAACTATGGCTACACCTTC.